These T cell receptor beta chains were read from a single sample in a study of shared clonotypes between healthy human individuals. The protocol was immunoSEQ multiplex PCR, while the TCRdb copy is restricted to in-frame clones and leaves out a portion. The table lists about 2,100,000 clones, around 93% of them singletons. Source material: naive CD8+ T cells from PBMCs. The receptors derive from a young man in good health. Some clones in this sample may be carry-over from other donors' samples. The CDR3 runs from the conserved cysteine through the conserved F or W. The order of the fields is J gene, V gene, D gene, clone size, CDR3 DNA, CDR3 protein. D genes are given only for firm matches. Clone size is shown for a subset of rows, as once, few, many or a class of expanded clone.

j_gene: TRBJ1-5; v_gene: TRBV6-6; d_gene: TRBD1; abundance: few; CDR3nt: TGTGCCAGCAGTGGACAGGGTGGGAAAAGCAATCAGCCCCAGCATTTT; CDR3aa: CASSGQGGKSNQPQHF
j_gene: TRBJ1-1; v_gene: TRBV2; d_gene: TRBD1; abundance: -; CDR3nt: TGTGCCAGCATCCCGACAGGGGGCTTGGCCACTGAAGCTTTCTTT; CDR3aa: CASIPTGGLATEAFF
j_gene: TRBJ2-3; v_gene: TRBV9; d_gene: -; abundance: -; CDR3nt: TGTGCCAGCAGCGTAGCTTTCAGCGAAAGAGATACGCAGTATTTT; CDR3aa: CASSVAFSERDTQYF
j_gene: TRBJ2-3; v_gene: TRBV18; d_gene: -; abundance: -; CDR3nt: TGTGCCAGCTCACCGGCAGGGGACGCAGATACGCAGTATTTT; CDR3aa: CASSPAGDADTQYF
j_gene: TRBJ2-1; v_gene: TRBV29-1; d_gene: -; abundance: -; CDR3nt: TGCAGCGGAGGCATGGGCGGAGGGGATGAGCAGTTCTTC; CDR3aa: CSGGMGGGDEQFF
j_gene: TRBJ2-6; v_gene: TRBV11-2; d_gene: -; abundance: -; CDR3nt: TGTGCCAGCAGCCCTAGGACAGTGAGCAGCTCTGGGGCCAACGTCCTGACTTTC; CDR3aa: CASSPRTVSSSGANVLTF
j_gene: TRBJ2-7; v_gene: TRBV10-1; d_gene: -; abundance: -; CDR3nt: TGCGCCAGCAGTGAGTCCCCACAGGGCCTCGAGCAGTACTTC; CDR3aa: CASSESPQGLEQYF
j_gene: TRBJ2-7; v_gene: TRBV7-3; d_gene: -; abundance: few; CDR3nt: TGTGCCAGCAGCCCCCCCGACTCCTACGAGCAGTACTTC; CDR3aa: CASSPPDSYEQYF
j_gene: TRBJ2-1; v_gene: TRBV6-5; d_gene: -; abundance: once; CDR3nt: TGTGCCAGCAGTTGGACCCTAGAGGATGAGCAGTTCTTC; CDR3aa: CASSWTLEDEQFF
j_gene: TRBJ2-5; v_gene: TRBV9; d_gene: -; abundance: -; CDR3nt: TGTGCCAGCAGCCCCCGTAAGGGGCTGGGGACCCAGTACTTC; CDR3aa: CASSPRKGLGTQYF
j_gene: TRBJ2-2; v_gene: TRBV2; d_gene: -; abundance: -; CDR3nt: TGTGCTAGCCGGGGGCCCCCCGCCGGGAGGACCGGGGAGCTGTTTTTT; CDR3aa: CASRGPPAGRTGELFF
j_gene: TRBJ1-2; v_gene: TRBV19; d_gene: -; abundance: -; CDR3nt: TGTGCCAGTAGTATAGCGATCTCCGACAGAAACTATGGCTACACCTTC; CDR3aa: CASSIAISDRNYGYTF
j_gene: TRBJ2-1; v_gene: TRBV7-9; d_gene: -; abundance: -; CDR3nt: TGTGCCAGCAGCCCTAGCAATGAGCAGTTCTTC; CDR3aa: CASSPSNEQFF
j_gene: TRBJ2-5; v_gene: TRBV29-1; d_gene: TRBD1; abundance: -; CDR3nt: TGCAGCGTTGATAGGTCGACAGGGCTGGAGACCCAGTACTTC; CDR3aa: CSVDRSTGLETQYF
j_gene: TRBJ2-1; v_gene: TRBV11-2; d_gene: TRBD2; abundance: -; CDR3nt: TGTGCCAGCAGTTTAGCGGGAGGCCTCTACAATGAGCAGTTCTTC; CDR3aa: CASSLAGGLYNEQFF
j_gene: TRBJ2-3; v_gene: TRBV6-6; d_gene: -; abundance: -; CDR3nt: TGTGCCAGCAGCCATGCCTGGGTTGCTAGCACAGATACGCAGTATTTT; CDR3aa: CASSHAWVASTDTQYF